A single sample is the source of the 28 T cell receptor beta chains below, sequenced in a study of T cells after yellow fever vaccination. TCRdb processed the 5' RACE reads anew with MiXCR; each CDR3 protein has one entry. The sample holds hundreds of thousands of distinct CDR3 sequences, roughly 5.2% seen once. The sequencing here drew on CD4+ T cells sorted from PBMCs, taken on the day of the yellow fever booster vaccination. These receptor sequences come from a man aged 18 to 29 who received the YFV17D yellow fever vaccine.

This clonotype was found many times. The V call is TRBV11-2, the J call TRBJ2-3; D may match TRBD1 or TRBD2 (5 bases each). The CDR3 runs to 14 residues. The germline V and J ends were trimmed by 3 bases and 5 bases, with 12 bases remaining between them. Germline CDR1 is SGHAT and CDR2 is FQNNGV. The CDR3 protein is CASSFGTTLDTQYF. The CDR3 bases are TGTGCCAGCAGCTTCGGGACCACCTTAGATACGCAGTATTTT.

This clonotype was recorded a few times. This chain uses TRBV5-1 with TRBJ2-5; tentatively, D is TRBD1 (6 bases). V was shortened by 2 bases and J by 5 bases, with 16 bases between the two germline ends. Germline CDR1 SGHRS, CDR2 YFSETQ. The CDR3 totals 15 residues. The CDR3 reads CASSFLGALEETQYF. CDR3 bases: TGCGCCAGCAGCTTCCTGGGGGCCCTGGAGGAGACCCAGTACTTC.

The J gene is TRBJ2-3, the V gene TRBV5-4, with unresolved D. The CDR3 runs 14 residues. V lost 4 bases and J 6 bases, leaving 15 bases between the germline ends. Germline CDR1 reads SGHNT; CDR2 reads YYREEE (reference sequence). The CDR3, as DNA: TGTGCCAGCAGCCACTCAAAAGGCGCCGATACGCAGTATTTT. As protein: CASSHSKGADTQYF.

The rearrangement joins TRBV6-5 to TRBJ1-6; TRBD1 matches 12 bases. CDR3 size: 15 residues. The V and J ends lost 5 bases and 8 bases, in that order; junction bases with no gene match: 4. Germline CDR1 reads MNHEY; CDR2 reads SVGAGI. This chain's CDR3 is CASSRDRGRDSPLHF. The CDR3 nucleotides are TGTGCCAGCAGTCGGGACAGGGGGCGCGATTCACCCCTCCACTTT.

This chain links TRBV12-3 or TRBV12-4 with TRBJ1-1; the D is unclear. Trimming removed 7 bases from V and 10 bases from J, with 13 bases in between. CDR3 length: 11 amino acids. The DNA of the CDR3 is TGTGCCAGCACAATCCCCCCTGCAGCTTTCTTT. It encodes CASTIPPAAFF.

This clonotype has a count of ten or more. This chain uses TRBV20-1 with TRBJ1-5, with D tentatively TRBD1 (5 bases). The CDR3 is 15 residues long. Trimming left V 0 bases short and J 2 bases short, with 11 bases between. Germline CDR1 reads DFQATT; CDR2 reads SNEGSKA (reference sequence). Here the CDR3 reads CSARDSSGRNQPQHF. The CDR3 DNA follows: TGCAGTGCTAGAGATTCGTCGGGACGCAATCAGCCCCAGCATTTT.

This clonotype was seen at least ten times. The chain joins TRBV12-3 or TRBV12-4 to TRBJ1-3; D uncertain. The CDR3 sequence is 13 residues long. Trimming removed 6 bases at V and 0 bases at J, with 6 bases between. CDR3 protein: CASREASGNTIYF. CDR3 coding DNA: TGTGCCAGCAGGGAGGCCTCTGGAAACACCATATATTTT.

The rearrangement joins TRBV15 to TRBJ1-2; 11 positions agree with TRBD1. CDR1 and CDR2 (germline): LNHNV, YYDKDF (reference sequence). This CDR3 has 19 amino acids. The J segment lost 4 bases and the V segment lost 5 bases, leaving 18 bases of the junction unmatched. In DNA form, the CDR3 reads TGTGCCACCAGCGGACTGGCCGGGACAGGGGGTTTGGGAACCTATGGCTACACCTTC. Amino acids: CATSGLAGTGGLGTYGYTF.

This clonotype was counted a few times. The chain is built from TRBV6-6 and TRBJ2-1; D is possibly TRBD1 (6 bases). Germline CDR1 MNHNY, CDR2 SVGAGI (reference sequence). Trimming removed 5 bases at V and 2 bases at J, with 13 bases between. The CDR3 length is 15 residues. The CDR3: CASSNGQPTYNEQFF. CDR3 sequence (DNA): TGTGCCAGCAGTAACGGACAGCCGACCTACAATGAGCAGTTCTTC.

This clonotype was counted a few times. This chain connects TRBV19 to TRBJ2-1; 10 bases align to TRBD1. Germline values: CDR1 LNHDA, CDR2 SQIVND (reference sequence). Trimming removed 7 bases from V and 6 bases from J; junction bases left unmatched: 12. The CDR3 consists of 16 residues. The CDR3: CASTALGDRGFNEQFF. CDR3 coding DNA: TGTGCCAGTACCGCCCTAGGGGACAGGGGTTTCAATGAGCAGTTCTTC.

This clonotype was recorded at least ten times. The chain couples TRBV12-3 or TRBV12-4 to TRBJ1-2; D call uncertain. The CDR3 is 12 amino acids. V shed 2 bases and J shed 4 bases, with 5 bases lying between them. CDR3 region: CASSLRTYGYTF. DNA for the CDR3: TGTGCCAGCAGTTTAAGAACCTATGGCTACACCTTC.

This clonotype has only a few counts. This sequence joins TRBV6-6 and TRBJ2-7; D not certain. This CDR3 comprises 11 residues. Germline lookup yields CDR1 MNHNY and CDR2 SVGAGI (reference sequence). V lost 3 bases and J 8 bases, leaving 8 bases between the germline ends. The CDR3 bases are TGTGCCAGCAGTTATGGACGCAAGCAGTACGTC. It translates to CASSYGRKQYV.

V is TRBV11-2 and J is TRBJ2-2; 7 bases match TRBD1. From germline, CDR1 is SGHAT and CDR2 FQNNGV. V lost 1 base and J lost 4; bases outside the gene matches: 6. This CDR3 comprises 16 residues. Written as DNA, the CDR3 is TGTGCCAGCAGCTTAGCTCAGGGGGACGTCACCGGGGAGCTGTTTTTT. Protein product: CASSLAQGDVTGELFF.

This clonotype was detected a few times. The V and J genes are TRBV5-6 and TRBJ2-3, with D hard to call. The V gene's germline CDR1 is SGHDT and CDR2 YYEEEE. Trimming removed 1 base from V and 5 bases from J, with 5 bases in between. This CDR3 has 12 amino acids. CDR3 protein: CASSLFRDTQYF. As DNA, the CDR3 is TGTGCCAGCAGCTTGTTTAGAGATACGCAGTATTTT.

The chain carries TRBV7-2 and TRBJ2-3; 8 nucleotides align to TRBD1. This CDR3 has 14 amino acids. Germline lookup yields CDR1 SGHTA and CDR2 FQGNSA. Trimming cost V 5 bases and J 2 bases; bases outside gene matches: 3. Here the CDR3 DNA reads TGTGCCAGCAGCGCGACAGGGGACACAGATACGCAGTATTTT. Protein: CASSATGDTDTQYF.

This clonotype was counted between two and nine times. V gene TRBV2 combines with J gene TRBJ2-3; weak D call: TRBD2 (6 bases). There are 15 residues in the CDR3. Germline V gene data show CDR1 as SNHLY and CDR2 as FYNNEI. V was pared by 6 bases and J by 0 bases, with 13 bases between. CDR3 DNA sequence: TGTGCCAGCAGGGTAGGAGGGTCTAGCACAGATACGCAGTATTTT. Translation gives CASRVGGSSTDTQYF.

The chain links TRBV20-1 to TRBJ1-3; D is unresolved. The CDR3 is 14 amino acids. CDR1 DFQATT and CDR2 SNEGSKA come from the germline V gene (reference sequence). Deletions cut 0 bases from V and 2 bases from J, with 8 bases between. The CDR3 DNA reads as TGCAGTGCTAGAGATCCCGGTGCTGGAAACACCATATATTTT. This gives the protein CSARDPGAGNTIYF.

The chain uses TRBV15 and TRBJ2-7, with D possibly being TRBD2 (7 bases). Trimming took 1 base from V and 5 from J, leaving 15 bases between them. The CDR3 sequence is 15 residues long. The V gene's germline CDR1 is LNHNV and CDR2 YYDKDF (reference sequence). The DNA of the CDR3 is TGTGCCACCAGCAGAGGAGGCGGGGGCCGCCACGAGCAGTACTTC. The encoded protein is CATSRGGGGRHEQYF.

This clonotype was seen many times. This chain connects TRBV6-5 to TRBJ1-3; 9 nucleotides align to TRBD1. Germline values: CDR1 MNHEY, CDR2 SVGAGI. This CDR3 has 16 amino acids. The V and J ends lost 0 bases and 1 base, in that order; junction bases with no gene match: 1. CDR3 sequence reads: CASSYSGTGSGNTIYF. The CDR3 DNA is TGTGCCAGCAGTTACTCCGGGACAGGGTCTGGAAACACCATATATTTT.

This clonotype showed up many times. V is TRBV12-3 or TRBV12-4 and J is TRBJ1-5; no reliable D call. The CDR3 totals 19 residues. Trimming left V 1 base short and J 7 bases short, with 26 bases between. The CDR3 spells CASSLGVPFGYSVRQPQHF. CDR3 sequence (DNA): TGTGCCAGCAGTTTAGGAGTCCCTTTCGGGTACTCAGTGAGACAGCCCCAGCATTTT.

This clonotype was picked up many times. The chain employs TRBV20-1 and TRBJ2-7; the match to TRBD2 covers 10 bases. Germline V gene data show CDR1 as DFQATT and CDR2 as SNEGSKA (reference sequence). The junction had 10 bases not matched to a gene; V was cut back by 6 bases and J by 2 bases. The CDR3 length is 15 residues. The CDR3 spells CSAAHLAGEPYEQYV. The CDR3 coding sequence is TGCAGTGCCGCCCATCTAGCGGGGGAGCCCTACGAGCAGTACGTC.

In its sample, this clonotype was seen a few times. The chain combines TRBV20-1 with TRBJ2-7; TRBD1 matches at 7 bases. The CDR3 totals 16 residues. Trimming took 2 bases from V and 5 from J; bases not matched to a gene: 15. The V gene's germline CDR1 is DFQATT and CDR2 SNEGSKA (reference sequence). CDR3: CSARNEGARNGHEQYV. As DNA, the CDR3 is TGCAGTGCTAGAAATGAGGGGGCGCGGAACGGCCACGAGCAGTACGTC.

This clonotype was counted many times. This chain connects TRBV7-9 to TRBJ2-7, with D perhaps TRBD2 (5 bases). The CDR3 spans 12 residues. With 5 bases removed from V and 5 bases from J, the gap between germline ends came to 10 bases. CDR1 is SEHNR and CDR2 is FQNEAQ in the germline V gene (reference sequence). The CDR3: CASSGESNEQYV. The CDR3 DNA is TGTGCCAGCAGCGGGGAGAGTAACGAGCAGTACGTC.

This clonotype was seen ten or more times. The chain couples TRBV7-2 to TRBJ2-5, with D tentatively TRBD2 (6 bases). CDR3 size: 15 residues. V lost 4 bases and J lost 7, with 19 bases in between. Per germline, CDR1 SGHTA and CDR2 FQGNSA. The CDR3 sequence: CASSSSGTYRGTQYF. Written as DNA, the CDR3 is TGTGCCAGCAGCTCCTCCGGGACTTACCGGGGGACCCAGTACTTC.

The rearrangement links TRBV5-6 to TRBJ1-2, with D unresolved. CDR1 and CDR2 from the germline V gene are SGHDT and YYEEEE. CDR3 length equals 14 residues. Trimming removed 0 bases from V and 4 bases from J, with 10 bases in between. The CDR3 region is CASSLDGPSYGYTF. In DNA, the CDR3 is TGTGCCAGCAGCTTGGACGGACCTTCCTATGGCTACACCTTC.

This clonotype was counted many times. The chain links TRBV7-6 to TRBJ2-4; 7 bases line up with TRBD1. Germline V lookup: CDR1 SGHVS, CDR2 FNYEAQ. This CDR3 spans 13 amino acids. Trimming cost V 8 bases and J 6 bases; bases outside gene matches: 7. CDR3 DNA sequence: TGTGCCAGCTCTAAGGGACAGTCAAACATTCAGTACTTC. Translated: CASSKGQSNIQYF.

This clonotype came up a few times. The genes are TRBV7-9 and TRBJ2-3; TRBD1 matches at 9 bases. Germline V gene sequence: CDR1 SEHNR, CDR2 FQNEAQ (reference sequence). The ends lost 5 bases at V and 5 bases at J; junction bases unmatched: 5. The CDR3 contains 14 residues. CDR3 in amino acids: CASSPTGGGDTQYF. DNA of the CDR3: TGTGCCAGCAGCCCCACAGGGGGCGGAGATACGCAGTATTTT.

The J gene is TRBJ2-7, the V gene TRBV11-3, with D possibly being TRBD1 or TRBD2 (5 bases each). V was pared by 1 base and J by 4 bases, with 14 bases between. There are 15 residues in the CDR3. Germline V gene lookup returns CDR1 SGHNT and CDR2 YENEEA. The CDR3 coding sequence is TGTGCCAGCAGCTTAGGAGAAGGGACGGGGTACGAGCAGTACTTC. Translated: CASSLGEGTGYEQYF.